This TCR beta chain was found in a study of blood T cell repertoires in COVID-19. The CDR3 sequence is 17 residues long. Germline assignment: CDR1 SGHVS and CDR2 FNYEAQ. V lost 5 bases, J lost 2 bases, and 13 bases stayed unmatched. This clone was picked up one time. The method was immunoSEQ multiplex PCR; TCRdb's version includes in-frame clones alone and lacks a portion of them. This sample yields about 330,000 clones, of which over 75% are seen a single time; roughly 4% belongs to the top ten. The sequencing input was peripheral blood. This clonotype was obtained from a woman aged 45-60 years with active or convalescent COVID-19. This sequence joins TRBV7-6 and TRBJ2-5, with 8 bases fitting TRBD1. The CDR3 DNA reads TGTGCCAGCAGCGACAGGGGAGTTGTTCAAGGTCAAGAGACCCAGTACTTC. This encodes CASSDRGVVQGQETQYF.